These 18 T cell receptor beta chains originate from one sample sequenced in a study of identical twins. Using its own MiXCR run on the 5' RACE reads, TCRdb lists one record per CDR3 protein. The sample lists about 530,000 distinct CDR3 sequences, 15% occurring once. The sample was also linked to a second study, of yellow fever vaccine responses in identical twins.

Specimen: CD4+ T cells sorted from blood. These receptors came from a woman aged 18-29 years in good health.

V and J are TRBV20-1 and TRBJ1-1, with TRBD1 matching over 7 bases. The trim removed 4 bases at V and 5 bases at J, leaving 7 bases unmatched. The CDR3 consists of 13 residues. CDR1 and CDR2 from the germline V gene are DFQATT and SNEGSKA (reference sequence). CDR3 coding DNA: TGCAGTGCTAAGACAGGGAGGGAAACTGAAGCTTTCTTT. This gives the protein CSAKTGRETEAFF.

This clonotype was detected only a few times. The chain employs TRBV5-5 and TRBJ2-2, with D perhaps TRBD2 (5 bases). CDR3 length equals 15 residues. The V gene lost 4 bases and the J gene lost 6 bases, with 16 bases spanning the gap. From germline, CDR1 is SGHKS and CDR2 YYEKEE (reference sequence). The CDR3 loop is CASSNNGEPAGELFF. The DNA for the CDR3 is TGTGCCAGCAGCAACAACGGGGAGCCGGCCGGGGAGCTGTTTTTT. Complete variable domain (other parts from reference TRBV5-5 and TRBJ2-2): DAGVTQSPTHLIKTRGQQVTLRCSPISGHKSVSWYQQVLGQGPQFIFQYYEKEERGRGNFPDRFSARQFPNYSSELNVNALLLGDSALYLCASSNNGEPAGELFFGEGSRLTVL.

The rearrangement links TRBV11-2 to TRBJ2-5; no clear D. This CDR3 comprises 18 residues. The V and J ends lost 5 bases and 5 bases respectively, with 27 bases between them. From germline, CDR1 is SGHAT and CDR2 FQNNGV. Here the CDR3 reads CASSPSPARNRLRETQYF. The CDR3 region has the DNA TGTGCCAGCAGCCCCTCTCCTGCCCGTAATAGGCTAAGGGAGACCCAGTACTTC.

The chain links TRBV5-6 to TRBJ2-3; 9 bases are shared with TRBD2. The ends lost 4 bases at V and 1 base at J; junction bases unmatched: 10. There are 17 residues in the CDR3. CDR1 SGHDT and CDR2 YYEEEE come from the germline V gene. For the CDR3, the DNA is TGTGCCAGCAGCATAGCGGGAGCTGGGATAGGCACAGATACGCAGTATTTT. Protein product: CASSIAGAGIGTDTQYF. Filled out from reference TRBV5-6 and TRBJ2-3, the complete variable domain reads DAGVTQSPTHLIKTRGQQVTLRCSPKSGHDTVSWYQQALGQGPQFIFQYYEEEERQRGNFPDRFSGHQFPNYSSELNVNALLLGDSALYLCASSIAGAGIGTDTQYFGPGTRLTVL.

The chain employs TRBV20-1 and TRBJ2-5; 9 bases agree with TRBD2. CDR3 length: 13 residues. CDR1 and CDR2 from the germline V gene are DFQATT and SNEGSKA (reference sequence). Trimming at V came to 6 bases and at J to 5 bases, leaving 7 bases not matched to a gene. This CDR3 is CSAAAGGLETQYF. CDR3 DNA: TGCAGTGCCGCCGCGGGAGGGCTCGAGACCCAGTACTTC.

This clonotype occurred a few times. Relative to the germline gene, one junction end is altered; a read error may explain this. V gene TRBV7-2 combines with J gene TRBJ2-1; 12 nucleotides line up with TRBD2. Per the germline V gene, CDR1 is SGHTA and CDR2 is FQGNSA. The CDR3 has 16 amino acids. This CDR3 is CASTLGGTSGYNEQFF. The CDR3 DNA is TGTGCCAGCACCTTAGGTGGGACTAGCGGGTACAATGAGCAGTTCTTC.

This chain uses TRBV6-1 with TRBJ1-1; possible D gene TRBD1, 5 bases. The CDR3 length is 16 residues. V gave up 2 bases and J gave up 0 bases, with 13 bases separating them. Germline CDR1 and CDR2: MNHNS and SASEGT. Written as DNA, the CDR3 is TGTGCCAGCAGTGAAATCCAGGGAATTTTGAACACTGAAGCTTTCTTT. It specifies CASSEIQGILNTEAFF.

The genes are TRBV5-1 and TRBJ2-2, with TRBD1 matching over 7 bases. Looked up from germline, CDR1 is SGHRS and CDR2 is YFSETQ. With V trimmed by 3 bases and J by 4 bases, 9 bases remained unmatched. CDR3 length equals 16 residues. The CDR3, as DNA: TGCGCCAGCAGCTCGGGCGACAGGGTCGGCACCGGGGAGCTGTTTTTT. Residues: CASSSGDRVGTGELFF.

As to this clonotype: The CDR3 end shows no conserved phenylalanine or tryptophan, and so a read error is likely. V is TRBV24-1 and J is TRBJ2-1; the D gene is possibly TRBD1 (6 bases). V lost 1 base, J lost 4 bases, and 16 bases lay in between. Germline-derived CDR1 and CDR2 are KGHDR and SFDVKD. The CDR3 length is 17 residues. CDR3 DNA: TGTGCCACCAGTGATTTAGTCTTGGCTCAGGGGTACAATGAGCAGTTCTCC. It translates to CATSDLVLAQGYNEQFS.

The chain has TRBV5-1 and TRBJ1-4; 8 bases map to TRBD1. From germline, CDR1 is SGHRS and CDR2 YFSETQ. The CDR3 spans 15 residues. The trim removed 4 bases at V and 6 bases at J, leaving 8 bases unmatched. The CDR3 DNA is TGCGCCAGCAGCCCACAGGACAGGGTGGATGAAAAACTGTTTTTT. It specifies CASSPQDRVDEKLFF.

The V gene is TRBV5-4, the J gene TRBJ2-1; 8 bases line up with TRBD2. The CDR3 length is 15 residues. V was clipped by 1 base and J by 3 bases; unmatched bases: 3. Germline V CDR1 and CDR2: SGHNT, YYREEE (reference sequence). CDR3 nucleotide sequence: TGTGCCAGCAGCTTGAAGACTAGCGTCTACAATGAGCAGTTCTTC. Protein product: CASSLKTSVYNEQFF.

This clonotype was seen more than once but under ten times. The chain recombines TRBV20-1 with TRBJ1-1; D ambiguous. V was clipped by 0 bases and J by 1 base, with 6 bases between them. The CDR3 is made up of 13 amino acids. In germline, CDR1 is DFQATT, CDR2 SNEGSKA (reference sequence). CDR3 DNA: TGCAGTGCTAGAGAAAAATGGAACACTGAAGCTTTCTTT. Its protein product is CSAREKWNTEAFF.

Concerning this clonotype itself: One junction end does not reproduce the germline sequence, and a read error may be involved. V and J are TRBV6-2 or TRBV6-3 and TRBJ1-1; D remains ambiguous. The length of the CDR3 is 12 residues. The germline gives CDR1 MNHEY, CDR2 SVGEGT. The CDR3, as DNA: TGTGCCACCAGTTTCCCAGCGGGTGAAGCTTTCTTT. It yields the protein CATSFPAGEAFF.

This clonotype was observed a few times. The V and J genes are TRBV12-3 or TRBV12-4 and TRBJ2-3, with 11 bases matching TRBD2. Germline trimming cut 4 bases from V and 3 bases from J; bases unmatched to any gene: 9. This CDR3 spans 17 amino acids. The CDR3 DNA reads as TGTGCCAGCAGTTCAACTAGCGGGGGTAGTAGGACAGATACGCAGTATTTT. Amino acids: CASSSTSGGSRTDTQYF.

CDR3 in amino acids: CASSSLRSTDTQYF. The CDR3 coding sequence is TGCGCCAGCAGCTCCCTTCGTAGCACAGATACGCAGTATTTT. The chain joins TRBV5-1 to TRBJ2-3, with D uncertain. V gave up 3 bases and J gave up 0 bases, with 8 bases separating them. Germline-derived CDR1 and CDR2 are SGHRS and YFSETQ. The CDR3 covers 14 residues.

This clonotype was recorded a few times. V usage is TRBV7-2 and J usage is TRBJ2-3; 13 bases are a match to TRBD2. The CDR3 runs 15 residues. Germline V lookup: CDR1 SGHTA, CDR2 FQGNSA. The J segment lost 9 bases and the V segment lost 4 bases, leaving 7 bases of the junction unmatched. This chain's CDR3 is CASSSTSGRSQTQYF. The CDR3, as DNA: TGTGCCAGCAGCTCGACTAGCGGGAGGTCCCAAACGCAGTATTTT.

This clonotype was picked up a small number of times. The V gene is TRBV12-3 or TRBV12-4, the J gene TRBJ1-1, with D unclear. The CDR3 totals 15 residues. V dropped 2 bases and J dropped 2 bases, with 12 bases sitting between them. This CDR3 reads CASSLSAVGNTEAFF. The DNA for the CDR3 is TGTGCCAGCAGTTTATCGGCCGTGGGTAACACTGAAGCTTTCTTT.

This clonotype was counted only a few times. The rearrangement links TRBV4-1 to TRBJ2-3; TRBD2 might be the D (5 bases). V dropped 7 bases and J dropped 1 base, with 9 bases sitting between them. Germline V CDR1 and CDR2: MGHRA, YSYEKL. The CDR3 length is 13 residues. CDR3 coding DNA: TGCGCCAGCACGACTACAGGCACAGATACGCAGTATTTT. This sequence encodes CASTTTGTDTQYF.